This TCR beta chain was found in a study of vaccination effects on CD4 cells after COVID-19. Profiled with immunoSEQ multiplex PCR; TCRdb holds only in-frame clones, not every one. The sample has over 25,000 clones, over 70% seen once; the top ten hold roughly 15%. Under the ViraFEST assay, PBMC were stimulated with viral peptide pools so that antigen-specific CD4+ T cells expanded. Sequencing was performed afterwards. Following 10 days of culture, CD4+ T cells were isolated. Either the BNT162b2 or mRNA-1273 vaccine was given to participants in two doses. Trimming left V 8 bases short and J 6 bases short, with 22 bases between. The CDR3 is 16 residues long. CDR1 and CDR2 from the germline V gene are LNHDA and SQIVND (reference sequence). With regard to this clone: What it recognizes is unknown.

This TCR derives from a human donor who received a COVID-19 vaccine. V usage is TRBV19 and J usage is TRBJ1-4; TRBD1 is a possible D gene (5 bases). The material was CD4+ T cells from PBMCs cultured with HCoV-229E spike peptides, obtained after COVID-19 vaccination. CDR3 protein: CASRVRLGLRDEKLFF. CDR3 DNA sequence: TGTGCCAGTCGAGTCCGGCTGGGGCTTCGGGATGAAAAACTGTTTTTT.